This T cell receptor (beta chain) was recorded in a study of cytomegalovirus exposure and HLA in healthy donors. Study outcomes and limitations: In an earlier analysis, about 87% or about 30%: the productive usage of most TCR beta V segments.

Losses at the gene ends were 3 bases for V and 4 bases for J; bases not matched to a gene: 17. Germline V gene data show CDR1 as SGHVS and CDR2 as FNYEAQ. This CDR3 spans 19 amino acids. The PCR made use of 60 Vbeta and 13 Jbeta primers. Some clones are missing from TCRdb's copy, which holds only in-frame ones; the method was immunoSEQ multiplex PCR. The top ten hold 1.7% of the sample, which has around 150,000 clones, approximately 79% seen once. This clone has a single count. Its antigen is currently unknown. Sequencing used PBMCs. The sequence was collected from a woman in her thirties in good health and CMV-seronegative. The chain joins TRBV7-6 to TRBJ2-3; 9 bases line up with TRBD2. In DNA form, the CDR3 reads TGTGCCAGCAGCTTTAAGGCGGGGGGGGACGGTATTTCGCCAGATACGCAGTATTTT. Translated: CASSFKAGGDGISPDTQYF.